The clone carrying this TCR beta chain was observed a handful of times. Antigen specificity is unknown. The V gene end was trimmed by 5 bases and the J gene end by 2 bases; junction bases not matched to a gene: 11. Per germline, CDR1 LNHNV and CDR2 YYDKDF (reference sequence). The CDR3 runs to 17 residues. The record originates from a study of PD-1 blockade in classical Hodgkin lymphoma. Study-level points and caveats: Complete responders possessed baseline diversity comparable to newly diagnosed patients.

Clones were read by immunoSEQ multiplex PCR, and TCRdb kept only the in-frame ones, dropping some. The sample contains around 7,300 clones, over 70% of which appear only once. Patients all relapsed after autologous stem cell transplantation, and there was variation in brentuximab vedotin exposure. Each best response was a complete response, a partial response or progressive disease. The V gene is TRBV15, the J gene TRBJ2-5; the match to TRBD2 covers 10 bases. This clonotype was sampled from a human donor with classical Hodgkin lymphoma. Specimen: peripheral blood mononuclear cells (PBMCs), collected before the second cycle of nivolumab. The DNA of the CDR3 is TGTGCCACCAGCGAACTAGCGGGGAACCCCTCACAAGAGACCCAGTACTTC. Protein: CATSELAGNPSQETQYF.